The clone carrying this T cell receptor beta chain was counted only a few times. What it recognizes is unknown. These data come from a study of CD8 T cells in ankylosing spondylitis. Study results and caveats: In ankylosing spondylitis blood, a motif of roughly 8 highly homologous TCR beta variants appeared characteristic.

Trimming took 6 bases from V and 9 from J, leaving 20 bases between them. Germline lookup yields CDR1 SQVTM and CDR2 ANQGSEA. The CDR3 extends over 13 amino acids. With molecular barcodes, quantitative 5'-RACE was used to make the TCR beta libraries. TCRdb recomputed calls from the 5' RACE reads with MiXCR, one row per CDR3 protein. Counted here are hundreds of thousands of distinct CDR3 sequences, 20% to 30% occurring once; the ten biggest clones make up 5% to 8%. The clonotype originates from a male donor with ankylosing spondylitis or in good health (not recorded which). The chain combines TRBV29-1 with TRBJ1-2, with a tentative D call TRBD1 (5 bases). Sequencing used blood, either unsorted or a sorted T cell fraction (not recorded which). The CDR3 here is CSVEQAYEYSYTF. The CDR3 DNA reads TGCAGCGTGGAACAGGCTTATGAGTATAGCTACACCTTC.